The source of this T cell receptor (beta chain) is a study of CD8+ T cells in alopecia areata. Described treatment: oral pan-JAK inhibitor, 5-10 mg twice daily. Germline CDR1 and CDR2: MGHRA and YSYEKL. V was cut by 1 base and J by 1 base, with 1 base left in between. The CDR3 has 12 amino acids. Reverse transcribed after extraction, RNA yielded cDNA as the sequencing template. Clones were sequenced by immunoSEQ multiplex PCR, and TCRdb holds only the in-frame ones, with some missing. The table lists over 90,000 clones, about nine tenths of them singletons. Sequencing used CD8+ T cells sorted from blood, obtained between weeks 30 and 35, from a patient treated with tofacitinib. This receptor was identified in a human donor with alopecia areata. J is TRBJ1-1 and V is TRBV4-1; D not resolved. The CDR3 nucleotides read TGCGCCAGCAGCCAAGGGAACACTGAAGCTTTCTTT. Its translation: CASSQGNTEAFF.